These 23 T cell receptor beta chains originate from one sample sequenced in a study of blood T cell repertoires in COVID-19. Some clones are missing from TCRdb's copy, which holds only in-frame ones; the method was immunoSEQ multiplex PCR. The profile shows approximately 300,000 clones, roughly 84% of them singletons. What was sequenced was peripheral blood. All receptors come from a man over 45 with active or convalescent COVID-19.

This clone appeared once. The chain couples TRBV6-5 to TRBJ2-7; 7 bases align to TRBD1. The germline V gene has CDR1 MNHEY and CDR2 SVGAGI. The CDR3 sequence is 12 residues long. The trim removed 10 bases at V and 3 bases at J, leaving 6 bases unmatched. For the CDR3, the DNA is TGTGCCACCCGGGACAGCCTCTACGAGCAGTACTTC. Translating it yields CATRDSLYEQYF.

The rearrangement links TRBV6-2 or TRBV6-3 to TRBJ1-3; D not certain. Trimming shortened V by 4 bases and J by 3 bases, and 7 bases separated the two germline ends. The CDR3 sequence is 13 residues long. The germline V gene encodes CDR1 MNHEY and CDR2 SVGEGT. As DNA, the CDR3 is TGTGCCAGCAGTTCCCACTATGGAAACACCATATATTTT. This translates into CASSSHYGNTIYF.

V and J are TRBV27 and TRBJ1-5; D is undetermined. The V end lost 6 bases, the J end lost 1 base, and 7 bases lay between the germline ends. The CDR3 spans 13 residues. Germline V gene lookup returns CDR1 MNHEY and CDR2 SMNVEV (reference sequence). As DNA, the CDR3 is TGTGCCAGCAGAGGAGTCAGCAATCAGCCCCAGCATTTT. The encoded protein is CASRGVSNQPQHF.

The chain carries TRBV4-1 and TRBJ2-2, with D perhaps TRBD2 (5 bases). Germline V CDR1 and CDR2: MGHRA, YSYEKL. Trimming took off 4 bases at V and 0 bases at J, with 9 bases between the two ends. The CDR3 has 15 amino acids. The CDR3 loop reads CASSRLTSNTGELFF. The CDR3 DNA sequence: TGCGCCAGCAGCCGACTAACCTCGAACACCGGGGAGCTGTTTTTT.

The V gene is TRBV12-3 or TRBV12-4, the J gene TRBJ2-7, with 8 bases lining up with TRBD1. Losses at the gene ends were 3 bases for V and 3 bases for J; bases not matched to a gene: 1. The CDR3 extends over 13 amino acids. The CDR3 region is CASSLTGDYEQYF. In DNA form, the CDR3 reads TGTGCCAGCAGTTTGACAGGGGACTACGAGCAGTACTTC.

The rearrangement joins TRBV7-8 to TRBJ1-2, with 12 bases lining up with TRBD1. Germline V lookup: CDR1 SGHVS, CDR2 FQNEAQ. V lost 5 bases, J lost 10 bases, and 11 bases stayed unmatched. The CDR3 length is 15 residues. CDR3 DNA sequence: TGTGCCAGCAGCCTATCAGGGGACAGGGGGCTTGACTACACCTTC. It translates to CASSLSGDRGLDYTF.

The CDR3, as DNA: TGTGCCAGTCGAACAGGGGGCACTATCGGCTACGAGCAGTACTTC. As protein: CASRTGGTIGYEQYF. The chain recombines TRBV19 with TRBJ2-7, with 9 positions matching TRBD1. Looked up from germline, CDR1 is LNHDA and CDR2 is SQIVND (reference sequence). This CDR3 spans 15 amino acids. The V gene end was trimmed by 8 bases and the J gene end by 3 bases; junction bases not matched to a gene: 11.

The gene calls are TRBV2 and TRBJ1-4, with no clear D. Trimming removed 4 bases at V and 13 bases at J, with 10 bases between. Germline V gene data show CDR1 as SNHLY and CDR2 as FYNNEI. CDR3 length: 11 amino acids. The CDR3 DNA reads as TGTGCCAGCAGTGTTCGCGGAGGACTGTTTTTT. It yields the protein CASSVRGGLFF.

The table lists this clone with a count of one. CDR3 sequence reads: CASSLDPTSGEQFF. In DNA form, the CDR3 reads TGTGCCAGCAGCTTAGACCCCACGTCGGGTGAGCAGTTCTTC. The chain joins TRBV7-2 to TRBJ2-1; D gene ambiguous. Trimming pared 1 base from V and 9 bases from J, leaving 13 bases between. Germline-derived CDR1 and CDR2 are SGHTA and FQGNSA. The CDR3 extends over 14 amino acids.

This clone has just one count. The V call is TRBV7-3, the J call TRBJ1-1, with a weak D call TRBD1 (5 bases). CDR1 is SGHTA and CDR2 is FQGTGA in the germline V gene. V dropped 4 bases and J dropped 1 base, with 7 bases sitting between them. There are 13 residues in the CDR3. The CDR3 nucleotides are TGTGCCAGCAGCTCCGACAGGAACACTGAAGCTTTCTTT. As protein: CASSSDRNTEAFF.

V gene TRBV5-5 combines with J gene TRBJ1-5; TRBD1 matches at 8 bases. V lost 3 bases and J lost 7; bases outside the gene matches: 9. From germline, CDR1 is SGHKS and CDR2 YYEKEE (reference sequence). The length of the CDR3 is 15 residues. The CDR3 here is CASSSGTGGWQPQHF. As DNA, the CDR3 is TGTGCCAGCAGCTCCGGAACAGGGGGATGGCAGCCCCAGCATTTT.

This chain connects TRBV7-2 to TRBJ2-2; 9 positions match TRBD1. The ends lost 3 bases at V and 7 bases at J; junction bases unmatched: 9. The CDR3 spans 16 residues. The germline V gene encodes CDR1 SGHTA and CDR2 FQGNSA. CDR3 nucleotide sequence: TGTGCCAGCAGCTTCACCGGGACAGGGAGGAACGGGGAGCTGTTTTTT. It yields the protein CASSFTGTGRNGELFF.

The chain is built from TRBV27 and TRBJ2-3; 13 nucleotides match TRBD2. CDR3 length: 15 residues. The germline CDR1 and CDR2 sequences are MNHEY and SMNVEV (reference sequence). V shed 6 bases and J 4 bases; nucleotides not matched to a gene: 4. The CDR3 loop reads CASRRTSGSADTQYF. The CDR3, as DNA: TGTGCCAGCAGACGGACTAGCGGGAGTGCAGATACGCAGTATTTT.

The rearrangement links TRBV13 to TRBJ2-4; a possible D gene is TRBD1 (5 bases). Looked up from germline, CDR1 is PRHDT and CDR2 is FYEKMQ (reference sequence). CDR3 length: 14 amino acids. Trimming removed 4 bases at V and 7 bases at J, with 14 bases between. The CDR3 DNA sequence: TGTGCCAGCAGCTATTCAGGGTCAGGTAACATTCAGTACTTC. Residues: CASSYSGSGNIQYF.

The chain links TRBV28 to TRBJ1-6, with 11 nucleotides matching TRBD1. Looked up from germline, CDR1 is MDHEN and CDR2 is SYDVKM. The trim removed 5 bases at V and 10 bases at J, leaving 7 bases unmatched. CDR3 length: 15 residues. CDR3 loop: CASSERTGGISPLHF. In DNA, the CDR3 is TGTGCCAGCAGTGAGAGGACAGGGGGCATATCACCCCTCCACTTT.

The rearrangement links TRBV6-2 or TRBV6-3 to TRBJ2-1, with a weak D call TRBD2 (5 bases). CDR1 and CDR2 from the germline V gene are MNHEY and SVGEGT. V lost 4 bases, J lost 3 bases, and 10 bases lay in between. CDR3 length equals 14 residues. CDR3 region: CASSFSSGYNEQFF. In DNA, the CDR3 is TGTGCCAGCAGTTTCTCGAGCGGCTACAATGAGCAGTTCTTC.

The CDR3, as DNA: TGTGCCACCAGTGATGGGCAGGGGGCTGGAAATGAGCAGTTCTTC. It encodes CATSDGQGAGNEQFF. The rearrangement links TRBV24-1 to TRBJ2-1; 8 bases line up with TRBD1. Germline V gene sequence: CDR1 KGHDR, CDR2 SFDVKD. The CDR3 runs to 15 residues. V dropped 3 bases and J dropped 7; count of bases not matched to a gene: 7.

This clone was counted between two and nine times. The gene calls are TRBV7-8 and TRBJ2-7, with 11 positions matching TRBD1. This CDR3 region has 15 residues. CDR1 SGHVS and CDR2 FQNEAQ come from the germline V gene. Trimming removed 5 bases from V and 3 bases from J; junction bases left unmatched: 6. CDR3 amino acids: CASSEGGTGGYEQYF. CDR3 in DNA: TGTGCCAGCAGCGAAGGTGGGACAGGGGGCTACGAGCAGTACTTC.

The rearrangement uses TRBV7-2 and TRBJ2-7, with 7 bases matching TRBD2. This CDR3 has 14 residues. Germline V gives CDR1 SGHTA, CDR2 FQGNSA. Trimming took 0 bases from V and 4 from J; bases not matched to a gene: 3. The CDR3 sequence is CASSLARGEYEQYF. CDR3 in DNA: TGTGCCAGCAGCTTAGCCCGGGGGGAATACGAGCAGTACTTC. The whole variable domain, remainder taken from reference TRBV7-2 and TRBJ2-7, is GAGVSQSPSNKVTEKGKDVELRCDPISGHTALYWYRQSLGQGLEFLIYFQGNSAPDKSGLPSDRFSAERTGGSVSTLTIQRTQQEDSAVYLCASSLARGEYEQYFGPGTRLTVT.

The genes are TRBV3-1 (or the pseudogene TRBV3-2) and TRBJ1-1; TRBD1 aligns across 7 bases. The junction had 6 bases not matched to a gene; V was cut back by 5 bases and J by 3 bases. The CDR3 contains 14 residues. Germline CDR1 and CDR2: LGHDT and YNNKEL (reference sequence). CDR3 nucleotides: TGTGCCAGCAGCGGCCGGGACAGAGACACTGAAGCTTTCTTT. Its translation: CASSGRDRDTEAFF.

The V and J genes are TRBV29-1 and TRBJ2-1; 10 nucleotides agree with TRBD2. Germline CDR1 and CDR2: SQVTM and ANQGSEA. V lost 8 bases, J lost 8 bases, and 12 bases stayed unmatched. The CDR3 contains 14 residues. CDR3 DNA: TGCAGCTCTGGGGGCACTAGCGGGAAGGATGAGCAGTTCTTC. Its translation: CSSGGTSGKDEQFF.

This rearrangement joins TRBV7-2 to TRBJ2-3; 8 positions match TRBD2. The CDR3 covers 16 residues. The germline V gene encodes CDR1 SGHTA and CDR2 FQGNSA. Losses at the gene ends were 4 bases for V and 3 bases for J; bases not matched to a gene: 9. CDR3 amino acids: CASSSGKGLVTDTQYF. CDR3 sequence (DNA): TGTGCCAGCAGCTCTGGGAAGGGACTAGTAACAGATACGCAGTATTTT.

The V and J genes are TRBV19 and TRBJ2-7; 7 bases agree with TRBD2. This CDR3 comprises 17 residues. V lost 5 bases and J lost 2; bases outside the gene matches: 15. CDR1 is LNHDA and CDR2 is SQIVND in the germline V gene (reference sequence). The CDR3 sequence: CASSAGAGQTITYEQYF. CDR3 DNA: TGTGCCAGTAGTGCGGGAGCGGGTCAAACTATAACCTACGAGCAGTACTTC.